These T cell receptor beta chains were read from a single sample in a study of cytomegalovirus exposure and HLA in healthy donors. Some clones are missing from TCRdb's copy, which holds only in-frame ones; the method was immunoSEQ multiplex PCR. The data show around 190,000 clones, over 70% seen once. Sequencing used PBMCs. The receptors come from a woman between 50 and 59 years old in good health and CMV-seronegative. Each CDR3 is given with its conserved first and last residue. A D gene is named only where the DNA matches it firmly. Clone size is given for some rows only: seen once, a few or many times, or a class if the clone is expanded.

-	-	TRBV28	TRBJ2-7	CATLNFYEQYF	TGTGCCACCTTGAACTTCTACGAGCAGTACTTC
-	-	TRBV5-1	TRBJ2-3	CATQDGGDTQYF	TGCGCCACCCAGGACGGCGGGGATACGCAGTATTTT
few	TRBD1	TRBV6-6	TRBJ1-5	CASSLGQGLRQPQHF	TGTGCCAGCAGTCTTGGACAGGGTTTACGGCAGCCCCAGCATTTT
-	TRBD1	TRBV6-5	TRBJ1-2	CASSLTGGVDYGYTF	TGTGCCAGCAGTCTCACAGGGGGCGTAGACTATGGCTACACCTTC
few	TRBD1	TRBV7-2	TRBJ1-5	CASSLGSGQGEQPQHF	TGTGCCAGCAGCTTAGGTTCCGGACAGGGGGAACAGCCCCAGCATTTT
few	-	TRBV4-2	TRBJ2-4	CASSPLDGGGNIQYF	TGTGCCAGCAGCCCCCTGGACGGGGGTGGAAACATTCAGTACTTC
-	-	TRBV11-3	TRBJ2-7	CASSLVPGQYF	TGTGCCAGCAGCTTAGTTCCGGGGCAGTACTTC
-	-	TRBV28	TRBJ1-1	CASRVGGSFEAFF	TGTGCCAGCAGAGTCGGGGGATCTTTTGAAGCTTTCTTT
-	TRBD1	TRBV28	TRBJ1-2	CASSRRQGPYGYTF	TGTGCCAGCAGTCGTAGACAGGGGCCCTATGGCTACACCTTC
-	TRBD1	TRBV28	TRBJ2-7	CASSPGPIQGSEQYF	TGTGCCAGCAGTCCGGGCCCTATACAGGGGAGTGAGCAGTACTTC
-	-	TRBV12-5	TRBJ2-1	CASGSPEGDYNEQFF	TGTGCTAGTGGTTCCCCAGAAGGGGACTACAATGAGCAGTTCTTC